These 10 T cell receptor beta chains came from one sample sequenced in a study of blood T cell repertoires in COVID-19. Data came from immunoSEQ multiplex PCR; TCRdb stores just in-frame clones and leaves some out. The sample yields 200,000 to 250,000 clones, around 86% seen once. The source material was peripheral blood. Source of these receptors: a man at least 80 years old with acute or convalescent COVID-19.

V usage is TRBV5-1 and J usage is TRBJ2-4; possible D gene TRBD2, 5 bases. Germline V gene sequence: CDR1 SGHRS, CDR2 YFSETQ. Trimming shortened V by 7 bases and J by 6 bases, and 11 bases separated the two germline ends. This CDR3 comprises 12 residues. Here the CDR3 reads CASSGEGNIQYF. In nucleotides, the CDR3 is TGCGCCAGCTCGGGTGAGGGAAACATTCAGTACTTC.

CDR3 bases: TGTGCCAGCTCCCGGGGGGCAAATAACTATGGCTACACCTTC. Encoded protein: CASSRGANNYGYTF. The V call is TRBV18, the J call TRBJ1-2, with a possible D match to TRBD1 (6 bases). This CDR3 has 14 amino acids. V gave up 6 bases and J gave up 1 base, with 12 bases separating them. Per germline, CDR1 KGHSH and CDR2 LQKENI.

The chain is built from TRBV4-1 and TRBJ2-7; 15 nucleotides match TRBD2. Germline-derived CDR1 and CDR2 are MGHRA and YSYEKL. The length of the CDR3 is 16 residues. V lost 3 bases to trimming and J lost 5 bases; unmatched junction nucleotides: 5. CDR3 DNA sequence: TGCGCCAGCAGCCAGCCCGGGACTAGCGGGAGGAACGAGCAGTACTTC. Residues: CASSQPGTSGRNEQYF.

This chain uses TRBV6-5 with TRBJ2-5, with 9 bases aligning to TRBD1. The germline CDR1 and CDR2 sequences are MNHEY and SVGAGI. This CDR3 contains 15 residues. J gave up 6 bases and V 10 bases, and 15 bases lay outside the gene matches. The CDR3 sequence is CATSHEGTGRKTQYF. The CDR3 DNA sequence: TGTGCCACCAGCCATGAGGGGACAGGGAGAAAGACCCAGTACTTC.

The chain has TRBV6-4 and TRBJ2-1, with 12 bases identical to TRBD1. CDR3 size: 16 residues. CDR1 is MRHNA, CDR2 SNTAGT, per germline. V gave up 2 bases and J gave up 5 bases; unmatched junction bases: 4. DNA of the CDR3: TGTGCCAGCAGTGACCAGGGGACAGGGGGCCACAATGAGCAGTTCTTC. This encodes CASSDQGTGGHNEQFF.

The chain joins TRBV9 to TRBJ2-1, with a tentative D call TRBD2 (5 bases). Trimming took 4 bases from V and 9 from J, leaving 17 bases between them. Germline assignment: CDR1 SGDLS and CDR2 YYNGEE. This CDR3 has 14 amino acids. In nucleotides, the CDR3 is TGTGCCAGCAGCATGGATCCCTTGAGCGGTGAGCAGTTCTTC. This codes for CASSMDPLSGEQFF. Based on the CDR3 plus reference TRBV9 and TRBJ2-1, the full variable domain is DSGVTQTPKHLITATGQRVTLRCSPRSGDLSVYWYQQSLDQGLQFLIQYYNGEERAKGNILERFSAQQFPDLHSELNLSSLELGDSALYFCASSMDPLSGEQFFGPGTRLTVL.

Only one count was recorded for this clone. The CDR3 region is CASSLSRYNEQFF. The CDR3 nucleotides read TGTGCCAGCAGCTTATCCCGTTACAATGAGCAGTTCTTC. This chain links TRBV7-2 with TRBJ2-1; D is ambiguous. Germline assignment: CDR1 SGHTA and CDR2 FQGNSA. V was clipped by 2 bases and J by 4 bases, with 6 bases between them. The CDR3 length is 13 residues.

The rearrangement links TRBV7-8 to TRBJ2-3; 12 bases match TRBD1. The CDR3 sequence is 16 residues long. Germline CDR1 reads SGHVS; CDR2 reads FQNEAQ. V lost 5 bases to trimming and J lost 2 bases; unmatched junction nucleotides: 5. As DNA, the CDR3 is TGTGCCAGCAGCCTGGGACAGGGGGCTTCCACAGATACGCAGTATTTT. This sequence encodes CASSLGQGASTDTQYF. Drawing the rest from reference TRBV7-8 and TRBJ2-3, the complete variable domain is GAGVSQSPRYKVAKRGQDVALRCDPISGHVSLFWYQQALGQGPEFLTYFQNEAQLDKSGLPSDRFFAERPEGSVSTLKIQRTQQEDSAVYLCASSLGQGASTDTQYFGPGTRLTVL.

The V gene is TRBV6-5, the J gene TRBJ2-1; TRBD1 agrees at 9 bases. Trimming took 8 bases from V and 8 from J; bases not matched to a gene: 13. The CDR3 has 15 residues. Per the germline V gene, CDR1 is MNHEY and CDR2 is SVGAGI. CDR3 amino acids: CASERGGTGRDEQFF. CDR3 nucleotides: TGTGCCAGCGAGAGGGGCGGGACAGGGCGCGATGAGCAGTTCTTC.

DNA of the CDR3: TGTGCCAGCGTAGTACAGGGTCTCTATGGCTACACCTTC. As protein: CASVVQGLYGYTF. The genes are TRBV6-5 and TRBJ1-2, with D possibly TRBD1 on 6 matching bases. CDR1 is MNHEY and CDR2 is SVGAGI in the germline V gene. CDR3 length: 13 amino acids. Between the trimmed V and J ends, which lost 8 bases and 4 bases, there was a span of 14 bases.